The rows below give T cell receptor beta chains drawn from one sample of a study of shared clonotypes between healthy human individuals. The repertoire was sequenced with immunoSEQ multiplex PCR; TCRdb's copy has only in-frame clones and lacks some. The table lists about 2 million clones, approximately 94% of them singletons, with 0.95% to 1.5% in the top ten. The specimen sequenced was naive CD8+ T cells sorted from blood. Receptors originate from a man aged 18 to 30 in good health. The CDR3 runs from the conserved cysteine through the conserved F or W. A D gene is named only where the DNA matches it firmly. The size field is filled for only some rows; it gives once, few, many or a size class.

-,TRBV27,-,TRBJ1-5,CASSLGGGYQNQPQHF,TGTGCCAGCAGTTTAGGGGGGGGGTACCAAAATCAGCCCCAGCATTTT
TRBD1,TRBV4-3,-,TRBJ1-4,CASSQDFGQGGEKLFF,TGCGCCAGCAGCCAAGATTTTGGGCAGGGGGGTGAAAAACTGTTTTTT
TRBD1,TRBV6-5,-,TRBJ1-3,CASRAGGSGNTIYF,TGTGCCAGCAGGGCAGGGGGATCTGGAAACACCATATATTTT
TRBD2,TRBV9,-,TRBJ2-3,CASSVLAGGVTDTQYF,TGTGCCAGCAGCGTGCTAGCGGGAGGGGTTACAGATACGCAGTATTTT
-,TRBV30,-,TRBJ1-5,CAWSPIDSEPQHF,TGTGCCTGGAGTCCAATCGACAGTGAGCCCCAGCATTTT
-,TRBV19,-,TRBJ1-4,CASSRTGGEKLFF,TGTGCCAGTAGTCGAACAGGTGGCGAAAAACTGTTTTTT
TRBD2,TRBV19,-,TRBJ2-1,CASSILSGVINEQFF,TGTGCCAGTAGTATATTGAGCGGGGTGATCAATGAGCAGTTCTTC
-,TRBV6-1,-,TRBJ1-1,CASSKNRFTEAFF,TGTGCCAGCAGTAAAAACAGGTTTACTGAAGCTTTCTTT
-,TRBV4-2,-,TRBJ2-7,CASSPGLDDEQYF,TGTGCCAGCAGCCCGGGATTGGACGACGAGCAGTACTTC
-,TRBV19,-,TRBJ1-1,CASTYRGTGTEAFF,TGTGCCAGTACGTACCGGGGAACCGGGACTGAAGCTTTCTTT
-,TRBV28,-,TRBJ2-5,CASSPRTNSVKETQYF,TGTGCCAGCAGCCCCCGAACAAACTCCGTAAAAGAGACCCAGTACTTC
-,TRBV28,-,TRBJ2-7,CASSQTGAYEQYF,TGTGCCAGCAGTCAGACGGGAGCCTACGAGCAGTACTTC
-,TRBV2,-,TRBJ2-5,CASSPVYETQYF,TGTGCCAGCAGCCCCGTCTATGAGACCCAGTACTTC
-,TRBV7-9,once,TRBJ1-4,CASSLVAENEKLFF,TGTGCCAGCAGCTTAGTGGCAGAAAATGAAAAACTGTTTTTT
-,TRBV11-2,-,TRBJ2-1,CASSLSVLFEQFF,TGTGCCAGCAGCCTCTCGGTCCTTTTCGAGCAGTTCTTC
TRBD2,TRBV30,-,TRBJ2-2,CAWSGGLAGVFTGELFF,TGTGCCTGGAGTGGGGGACTAGCGGGAGTCTTCACCGGGGAGCTGTTTTTT
-,TRBV28,-,TRBJ1-2,CASNYPTSRGTNNGYTF,TGTGCCAGCAACTATCCGACCAGCCGAGGGACAAATAATGGCTACACCTTC
TRBD2,TRBV29-1,once,TRBJ2-5,CSVEGDPSGEGETQYF,TGCAGCGTTGAAGGGGACCCTAGCGGGGAGGGGGAGACCCAGTACTTC
-,TRBV7-9,-,TRBJ2-5,CASSLVGQSNAGETQYF,TGTGCCAGCAGCTTAGTGGGGCAGTCGAATGCGGGGGAGACCCAGTACTTC
-,TRBV5-1,-,TRBJ2-7,CASSLGGDSYEQYF,TGCGCCAGCAGCTTGGGCGGAGACTCCTACGAGCAGTACTTC
-,TRBV19,-,TRBJ2-4,CASSIGDIQYF,TGTGCCAGTAGTATAGGCGACATTCAGTACTTC
-,TRBV9,-,TRBJ2-7,CASSEGGTGYEQYF,TGTGCCAGCAGCGAAGGGGGGACGGGCTACGAGCAGTACTTC
-,TRBV28,once,TRBJ2-5,CASSSARVVETQYF,TGTGCCAGCAGTTCCGCGAGGGTTGTAGAGACCCAGTACTTC
TRBD1,TRBV6-1,-,TRBJ1-1,CASRQGNTEAFF,TGTGCCAGCCGACAGGGGAACACTGAAGCTTTCTTT
-,TRBV28,-,TRBJ1-5,CASSLPNQPQHF,TGTGCCAGCAGTTTGCCCAATCAGCCCCAGCATTTT
-,TRBV14,-,TRBJ2-7,CASSQVTGIAYEQYF,TGTGCCAGCAGCCAAGTAACGGGTATCGCCTACGAGCAGTACTTC
-,TRBV4-1,once,TRBJ2-3,CASSQSGHGLLSTDTQYF,TGCGCCAGCAGCCAAAGCGGCCATGGACTCCTAAGCACAGATACGCAGTATTTT
TRBD2,TRBV13,-,TRBJ2-1,CASSWGLADYNEQFF,TGTGCCAGCAGCTGGGGACTAGCGGACTACAATGAGCAGTTCTTC
TRBD2,TRBV9,-,TRBJ2-1,CASSVEGIGGSALEQFF,TGTGCCAGCAGCGTAGAGGGGATTGGCGGGAGCGCCCTGGAGCAGTTCTTC
-,TRBV5-1,-,TRBJ1-3,CASSVADTIYF,TGCGCCAGCAGCGTGGCGGACACCATATATTTT